This T cell receptor beta chain comes out of a study of blood T cell repertoires in COVID-19. Whole-study context: Material from acute and convalescent COVID-19 was sourced from the United States, Italy and Spain. PBMCs, B-cell-depleted T cells, or T cells were the source of the cDNA or gDNA that made up the material.

CDR3 length: 15 residues. The V gene lost 0 bases and the J gene lost 7 bases, with 17 bases spanning the gap. CDR1 and CDR2 from the germline V gene are SGHRS and YFSETQ. As handled by the study authors: Amplification from reference gene primers served as the basis for estimated nucleated cell counts. TCRdb's copy holds only in-frame clones and misses some; the assay was immunoSEQ multiplex PCR. The V and J calls and clone size come from that table; D and trimming were worked out from the DNA. This repertoire shows 150,000 to 200,000 clones, 89% found once; its top ten account for approximately 7%. What was sequenced was peripheral blood. The receptor was derived from a man aged 35-49 years with acute or convalescent COVID-19. This chain connects TRBV5-1 to TRBJ2-7; the D gene is possibly TRBD2 (5 bases). CDR3 sequence: CASSLDGGPDAEQYF. The CDR3 DNA is TGCGCCAGCAGCTTGGATGGAGGCCCGGACGCAGAGCAGTACTTC.